This T cell receptor beta chain comes out of a study of control samples from healthy donors and cancer patients. The assay was immunoSEQ multiplex PCR, and TCRdb's table has in-frame clones only and misses some. The data contain roughly 50,000 clones, 95% to 97% of them singletons. The CDR3 is made up of 13 amino acids. V shed 4 bases, J shed 5 bases, and the junction held 4 bases outside the gene matches. This receptor was taken from a woman aged 25-40 years in good health. This chain uses TRBV12-3 or TRBV12-4 with TRBJ2-7, with 8 bases aligning to TRBD1. Sequencing was done on a sample of blood. Here the CDR3 DNA reads TGTGCCAGCAGTTGGACAGGGATGGACGAGCAGTACTTC. Residues: CASSWTGMDEQYF.